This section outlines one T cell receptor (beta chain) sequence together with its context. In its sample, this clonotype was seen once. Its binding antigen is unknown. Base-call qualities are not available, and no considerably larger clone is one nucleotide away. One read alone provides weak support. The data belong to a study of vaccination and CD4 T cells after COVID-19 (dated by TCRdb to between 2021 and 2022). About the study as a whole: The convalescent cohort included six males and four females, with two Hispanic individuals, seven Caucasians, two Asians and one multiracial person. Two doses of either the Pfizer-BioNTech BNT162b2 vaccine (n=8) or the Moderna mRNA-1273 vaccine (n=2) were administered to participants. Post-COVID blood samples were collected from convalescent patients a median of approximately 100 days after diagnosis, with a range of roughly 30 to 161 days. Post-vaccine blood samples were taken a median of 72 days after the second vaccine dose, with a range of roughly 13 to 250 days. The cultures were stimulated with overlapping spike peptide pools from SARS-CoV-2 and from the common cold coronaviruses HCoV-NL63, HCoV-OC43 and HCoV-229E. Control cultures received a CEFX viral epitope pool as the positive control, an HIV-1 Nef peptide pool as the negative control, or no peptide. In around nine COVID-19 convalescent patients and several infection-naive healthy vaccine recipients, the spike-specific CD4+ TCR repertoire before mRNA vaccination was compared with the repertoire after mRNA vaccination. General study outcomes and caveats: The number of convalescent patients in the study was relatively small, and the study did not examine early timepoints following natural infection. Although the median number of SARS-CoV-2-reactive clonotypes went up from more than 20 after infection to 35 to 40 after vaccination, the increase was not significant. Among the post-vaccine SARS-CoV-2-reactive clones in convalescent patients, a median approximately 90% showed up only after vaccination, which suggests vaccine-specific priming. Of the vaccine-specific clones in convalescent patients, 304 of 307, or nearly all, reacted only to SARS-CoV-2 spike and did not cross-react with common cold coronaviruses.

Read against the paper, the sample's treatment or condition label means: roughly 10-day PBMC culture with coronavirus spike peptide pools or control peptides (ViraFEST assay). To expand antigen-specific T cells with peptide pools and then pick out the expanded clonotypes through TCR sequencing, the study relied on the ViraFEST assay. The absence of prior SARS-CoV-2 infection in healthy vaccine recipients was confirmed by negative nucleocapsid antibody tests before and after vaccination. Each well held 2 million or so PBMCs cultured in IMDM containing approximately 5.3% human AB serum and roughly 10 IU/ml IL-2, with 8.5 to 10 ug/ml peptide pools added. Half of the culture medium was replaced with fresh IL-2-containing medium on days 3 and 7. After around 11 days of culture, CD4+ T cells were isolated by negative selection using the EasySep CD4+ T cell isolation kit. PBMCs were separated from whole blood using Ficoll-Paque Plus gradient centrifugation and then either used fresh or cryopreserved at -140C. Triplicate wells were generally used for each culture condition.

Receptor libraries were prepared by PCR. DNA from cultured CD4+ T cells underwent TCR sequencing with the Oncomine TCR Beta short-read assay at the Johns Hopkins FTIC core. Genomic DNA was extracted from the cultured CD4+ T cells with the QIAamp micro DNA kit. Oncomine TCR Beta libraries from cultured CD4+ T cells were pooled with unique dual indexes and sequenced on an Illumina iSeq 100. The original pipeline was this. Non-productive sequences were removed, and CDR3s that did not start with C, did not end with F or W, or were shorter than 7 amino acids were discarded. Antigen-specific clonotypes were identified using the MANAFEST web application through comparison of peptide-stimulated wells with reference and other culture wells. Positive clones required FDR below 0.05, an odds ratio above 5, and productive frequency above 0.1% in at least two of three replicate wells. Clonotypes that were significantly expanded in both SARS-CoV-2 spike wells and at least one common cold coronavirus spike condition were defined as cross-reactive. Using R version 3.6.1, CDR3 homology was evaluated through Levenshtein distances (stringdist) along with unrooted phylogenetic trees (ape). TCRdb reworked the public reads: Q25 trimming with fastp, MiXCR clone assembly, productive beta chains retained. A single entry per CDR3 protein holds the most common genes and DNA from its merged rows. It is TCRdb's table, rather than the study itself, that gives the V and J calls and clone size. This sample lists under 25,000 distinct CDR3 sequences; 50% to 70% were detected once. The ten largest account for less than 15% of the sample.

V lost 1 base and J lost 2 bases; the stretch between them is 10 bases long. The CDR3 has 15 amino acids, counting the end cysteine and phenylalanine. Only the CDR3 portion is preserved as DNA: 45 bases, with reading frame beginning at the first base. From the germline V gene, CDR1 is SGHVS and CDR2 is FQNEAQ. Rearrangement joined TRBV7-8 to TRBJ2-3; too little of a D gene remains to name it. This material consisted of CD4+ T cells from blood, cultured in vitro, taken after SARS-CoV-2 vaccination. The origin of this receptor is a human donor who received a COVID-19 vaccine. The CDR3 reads CASSLVPWDTDTQYF. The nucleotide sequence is TGTGCCAGCAGCTTAGTACCGTGGGACACAGATACGCAGTATTTT.